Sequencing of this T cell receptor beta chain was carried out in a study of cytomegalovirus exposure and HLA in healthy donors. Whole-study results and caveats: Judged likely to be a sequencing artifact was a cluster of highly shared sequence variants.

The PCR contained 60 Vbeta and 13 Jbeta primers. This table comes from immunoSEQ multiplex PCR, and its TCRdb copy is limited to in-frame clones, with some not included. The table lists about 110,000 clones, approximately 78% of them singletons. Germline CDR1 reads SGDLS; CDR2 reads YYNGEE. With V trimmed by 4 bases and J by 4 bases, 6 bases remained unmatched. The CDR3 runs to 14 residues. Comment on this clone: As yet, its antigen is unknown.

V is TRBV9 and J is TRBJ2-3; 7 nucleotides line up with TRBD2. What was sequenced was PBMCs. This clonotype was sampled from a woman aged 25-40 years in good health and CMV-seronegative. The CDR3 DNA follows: TGTGCCAGCAGCACCACTAGCGTATCAGATACGCAGTATTTT. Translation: CASSTTSVSDTQYF.